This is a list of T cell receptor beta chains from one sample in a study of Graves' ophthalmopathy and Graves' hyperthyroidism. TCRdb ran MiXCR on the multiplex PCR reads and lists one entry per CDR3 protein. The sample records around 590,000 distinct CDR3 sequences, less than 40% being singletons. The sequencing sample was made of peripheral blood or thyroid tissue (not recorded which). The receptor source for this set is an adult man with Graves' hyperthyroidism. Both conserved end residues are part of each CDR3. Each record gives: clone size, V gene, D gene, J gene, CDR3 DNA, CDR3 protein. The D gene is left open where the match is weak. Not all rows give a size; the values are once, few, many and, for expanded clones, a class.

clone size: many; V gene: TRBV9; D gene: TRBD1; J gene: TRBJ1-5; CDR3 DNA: TGTGCCAGCAGCGCCGGGACAGGGGTTCAGCCCCAGCATTTT; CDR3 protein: CASSAGTGVQPQHF
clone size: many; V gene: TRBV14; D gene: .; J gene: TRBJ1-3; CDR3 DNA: TGTGCCAGCAACAGAGGGGCCGGAAACACCATATATTTT; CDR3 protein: CASNRGAGNTIYF
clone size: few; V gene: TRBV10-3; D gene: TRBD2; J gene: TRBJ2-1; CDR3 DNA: TGTGCCATCAGTGAGTCTGGGACTAGCGGGAGTTTCCGCTCCTACAATGAGCAGTTCTTC; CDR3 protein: CAISESGTSGSFRSYNEQFF
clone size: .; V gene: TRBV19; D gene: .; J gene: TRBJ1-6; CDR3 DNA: TGTGCCAGTAGTACAGGTACAGGATATAATTCACCCCTCCACTTT; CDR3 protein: CASSTGTGYNSPLHF
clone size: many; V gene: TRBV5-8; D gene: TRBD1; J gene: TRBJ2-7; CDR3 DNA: TGTGCCAGCAGCTTAGCCGGGACAGGGAGGAACGAGCAGTACTTC; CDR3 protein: CASSLAGTGRNEQYF
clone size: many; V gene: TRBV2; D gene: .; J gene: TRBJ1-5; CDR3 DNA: TGTGCCAGCAGCCCAACCCGGGGAGGGGGGAGACAGCCCCAGCATTTT; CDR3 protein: CASSPTRGGGRQPQHF
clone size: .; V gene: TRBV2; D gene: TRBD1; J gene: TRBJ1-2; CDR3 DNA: TGTGCCAGCGGCCGGGAGGACAGGGGAGGCTACACCTTC; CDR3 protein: CASGREDRGGYTF
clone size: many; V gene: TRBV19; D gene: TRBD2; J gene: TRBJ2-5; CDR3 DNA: TGTGCCAGTAGTACGCATCTAGCGGGAGTAGGACAAGAGACCCAGTACTTC; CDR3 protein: CASSTHLAGVGQETQYF
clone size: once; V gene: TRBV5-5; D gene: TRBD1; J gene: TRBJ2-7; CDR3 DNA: TGTGCCAGCAGCGGACCGGGACAGGGTGGCGGCGAGCAGTACTTC; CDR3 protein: CASSGPGQGGGEQYF
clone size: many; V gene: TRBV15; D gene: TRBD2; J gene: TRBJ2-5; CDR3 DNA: TGTGCCACCAGCAGAGATCTAGCGGGACACCAAGAGACCCAGTACTTC; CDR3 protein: CATSRDLAGHQETQYF
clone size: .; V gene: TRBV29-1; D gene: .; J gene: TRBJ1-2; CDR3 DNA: TGCAGCGGGACAATGACAGATTCTTATGGCTACACCTTC; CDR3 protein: CSGTMTDSYGYTF
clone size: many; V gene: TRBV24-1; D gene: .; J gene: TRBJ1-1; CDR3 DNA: TGTGCCACCAGTCCAGGGAGGGGTACTGAAGCTTTCTTT; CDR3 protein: CATSPGRGTEAFF
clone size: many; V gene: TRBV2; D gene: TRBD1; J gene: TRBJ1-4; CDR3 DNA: TGTGCCAGCAGGGTACAGGGGCGGAATGAAAAACTGTTTTTT; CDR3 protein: CASRVQGRNEKLFF
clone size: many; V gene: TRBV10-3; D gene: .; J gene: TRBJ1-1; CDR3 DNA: TGTGCCATCAGTGGGTCCCGCGCAGGGTTGAACACTGAAGCTTTCTTT; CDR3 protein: CAISGSRAGLNTEAFF
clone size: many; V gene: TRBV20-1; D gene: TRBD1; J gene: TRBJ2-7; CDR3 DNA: TGCAGTGCAACGGACAGGCTGAACCCCTACGAGCAGTACTTC; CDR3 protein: CSATDRLNPYEQYF
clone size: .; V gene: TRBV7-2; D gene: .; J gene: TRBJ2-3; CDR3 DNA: TGTGCCAGCAGCTTAGATTGGAGGGGGGCATCTGGCACAGATACGCAGTATTTT; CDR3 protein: CASSLDWRGASGTDTQYF
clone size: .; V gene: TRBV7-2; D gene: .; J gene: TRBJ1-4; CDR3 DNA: TGTGCCAGCAGCTTTCGGGGGCTGGATGGAAAACTGTTTTTT; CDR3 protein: CASSFRGLDGKLFF
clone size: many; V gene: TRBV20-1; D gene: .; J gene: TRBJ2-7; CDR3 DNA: TGCAGTGCTAGAGATCAGTCACAGGGGGGGTACGAGCAGTACTTC; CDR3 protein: CSARDQSQGGYEQYF
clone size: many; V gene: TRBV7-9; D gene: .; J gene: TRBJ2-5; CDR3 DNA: TGTGCCAGCAGCACTAGGAGGTTGGCCGGGGCGGGGGAGACCCAGTACTTC; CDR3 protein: CASSTRRLAGAGETQYF
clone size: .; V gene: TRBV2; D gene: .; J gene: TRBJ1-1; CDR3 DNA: TGTGCCAGCAGCGCTACGGGGAGGAAGAACACTGAAGCTTTCTTT; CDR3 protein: CASSATGRKNTEAFF
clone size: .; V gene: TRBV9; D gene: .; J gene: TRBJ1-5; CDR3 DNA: TGTGCCAGCAGCCACTCTGTCAGGGGTCGTAGGTACAATCAGCCCCAGCATTTT; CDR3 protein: CASSHSVRGRRYNQPQHF
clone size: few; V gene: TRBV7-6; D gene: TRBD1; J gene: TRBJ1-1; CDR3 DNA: TGTGCCAGCAGCTTCCGGGACAGGGGTGACGCTGAAGCTTTCTTT; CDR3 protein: CASSFRDRGDAEAFF
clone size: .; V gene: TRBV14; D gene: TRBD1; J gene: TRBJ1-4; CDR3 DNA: TGTGCCAGCAGTCAGGGGGCCGCCTTTGAACTGTTTTTT; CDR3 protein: CASSQGAAFELFF
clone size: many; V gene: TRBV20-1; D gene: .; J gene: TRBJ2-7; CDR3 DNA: TGCAGTGCTAGAGATCAGTTTGCACGGACTGGATTATACGAGCAGTACTTC; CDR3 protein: CSARDQFARTGLYEQYF
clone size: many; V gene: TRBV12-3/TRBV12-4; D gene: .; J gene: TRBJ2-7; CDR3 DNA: TGTGCCAGCAGTCCCCGACTATCCTCCTACGAGCAGTACTTC; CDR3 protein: CASSPRLSSYEQYF
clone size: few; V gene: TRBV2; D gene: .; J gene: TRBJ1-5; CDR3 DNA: TGTGCCAGCACCTCCTCGCCAGGGATGGGCAATCAGCCCCAGCATTTT; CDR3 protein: CASTSSPGMGNQPQHF
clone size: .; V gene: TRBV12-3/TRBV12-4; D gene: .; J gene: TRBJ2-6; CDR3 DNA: TGTGCCAGCAGTTCGATGGTCTCAGGGGCCAACGTCCTGACTTTC; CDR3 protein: CASSSMVSGANVLTF
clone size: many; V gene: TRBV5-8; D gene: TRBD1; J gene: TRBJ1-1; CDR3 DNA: TGTGCCAGCAGCTGGGGACAGGGAAGTAGCACTGAAGCTTTCTTT; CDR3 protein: CASSWGQGSSTEAFF
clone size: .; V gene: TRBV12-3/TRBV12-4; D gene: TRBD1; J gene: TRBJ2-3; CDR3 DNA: TGTGCCAGCAGTTTAGGACAGGGGAGCAATCAGCCCCAGTATTTT; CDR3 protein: CASSLGQGSNQPQYF
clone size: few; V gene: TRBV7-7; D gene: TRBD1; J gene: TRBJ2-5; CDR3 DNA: TGTGCTAGCAGGGGGCGCGGTGAGACCCAGTACTTC; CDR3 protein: CASRGRGETQYF
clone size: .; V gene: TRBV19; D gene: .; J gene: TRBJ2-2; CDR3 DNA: TGTGCCAGTACCCCTAGCCGGGTTGGAACCGGGGAGCTGTTTTTT; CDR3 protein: CASTPSRVGTGELFF
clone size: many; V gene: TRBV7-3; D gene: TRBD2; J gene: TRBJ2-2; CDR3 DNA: TGTGCCAGCAGCTTATATAGCGGGGCCACCGGGGAGCTGTTTTTT; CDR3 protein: CASSLYSGATGELFF
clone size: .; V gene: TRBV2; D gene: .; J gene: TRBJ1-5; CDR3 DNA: TGTGCCAGCAGGGGACCTGCCGGGGGGCCCCAGCATTTT; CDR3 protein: CASRGPAGGPQHF
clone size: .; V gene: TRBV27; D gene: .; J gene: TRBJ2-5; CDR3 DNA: TGTGCCAGCAGATTTATAAGGGGAGAGACCCAGTACTTC; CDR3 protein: CASRFIRGETQYF
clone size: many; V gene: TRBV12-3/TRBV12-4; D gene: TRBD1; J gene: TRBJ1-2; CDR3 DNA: TGTGCCAGCAGCCGCCCCCGGGACAGCCAAGCTAACTATGGCTACACCTTC; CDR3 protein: CASSRPRDSQANYGYTF
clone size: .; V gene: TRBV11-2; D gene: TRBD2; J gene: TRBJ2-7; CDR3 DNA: TGTGCCAGCAGCCCCGCGGCGGTCCTAGCGGGGGGGGAATACGAGCAGTACTTC; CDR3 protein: CASSPAAVLAGGEYEQYF